This T cell receptor (beta chain) derives from a study of T cell responses to AZD1222 COVID-19 vaccine. General study results and limits: CD4 TCRs associated with vaccination spanned spike, dominating at 160-218 and 743-854.

A note on this clone: Its specificity is unknown.

V was clipped by 7 bases and J by 7 bases, with 13 bases between them. Germline V gene data show CDR1 as MNHEY and CDR2 as SVGAGI. This CDR3 comprises 12 residues. TCRdb's table, derived via immunoSEQ multiplex PCR, lists solely in-frame clones and lacks some. Here the sample spans about 110,000 clones, roughly 84% being singletons. V usage is TRBV6-5 and J usage is TRBJ1-2; possibly TRBD1 for D (6 bases). The sample here was peripheral blood, taken on day 0 of AZD1222 vaccination. The receptor comes from an adult in good health. CDR3 in amino acids: CASNTGFSGYTF. The CDR3 DNA is TGTGCCAGCAATACAGGGTTTTCTGGCTACACCTTC.